These 14 T cell receptor beta chains came from one sample sequenced in a study of CD8 T cells in ankylosing spondylitis. TCRdb re-called the 5' RACE reads through MiXCR, storing one row per CDR3 protein. This repertoire shows approximately 45,000 distinct CDR3 sequences, 4% found once; its top ten account for about 4%. Sequenced material: blood, either unsorted or a sorted T cell fraction (not recorded which). These receptors all stem from a female donor with ankylosing spondylitis or in good health (not recorded which).

Written as DNA, the CDR3 is TGTGCCAGCAGCGCCCTACAGGGGATCGGTGAAAAACTGTTTTTT. Its translation: CASSALQGIGEKLFF. This rearrangement joins TRBV9 to TRBJ1-4; TRBD1 matches at 7 bases. This CDR3 comprises 15 residues. CDR1 is SGDLS, CDR2 YYNGEE, per germline. The V segment lost 3 bases and the J segment 7 bases; nucleotides outside the gene matches: 9.

This clonotype came up many times. This rearrangement joins TRBV9 to TRBJ1-6; 7 bases align to TRBD1. V shed 3 bases and J 5 bases; nucleotides not matched to a gene: 8. Germline V gene data show CDR1 as SGDLS and CDR2 as YYNGEE. The CDR3 consists of 16 residues. CDR3 in amino acids: CASSGGPGQHNSPLHF. In DNA, the CDR3 is TGTGCCAGCAGCGGCGGACCGGGACAGCATAATTCACCCCTCCACTTT.

Many counts were recorded for this clonotype. The CDR3: CASSVEKEADTQYF. In DNA form, the CDR3 reads TGTGCCAGCAGCGTCGAAAAGGAGGCAGATACGCAGTATTTT. The chain uses TRBV9 and TRBJ2-3, with TRBD2 as a possible D gene (5 bases). This CDR3 region has 14 residues. V was trimmed by 2 bases and J by 4 bases, leaving 11 bases between them. CDR1 and CDR2 (germline): SGDLS, YYNGEE.

This clonotype was seen ten or more times. The chain is built from TRBV9 and TRBJ1-2, with TRBD1 matching over 7 bases. Trimming at V came to 3 bases and at J to 8 bases, leaving 4 bases not matched to a gene. The CDR3 sequence is 12 residues long. The V gene's germline CDR1 is SGDLS and CDR2 YYNGEE. CDR3 region: CASSGWTGGYTF. CDR3 sequence (DNA): TGTGCCAGCAGCGGATGGACAGGAGGCTACACCTTC.

Many counts were recorded for this clonotype. The chain is built from TRBV9 and TRBJ2-1, with D uncertain. The CDR3 is 17 amino acids. Trimming cost V 0 bases and J 8 bases, with 21 bases left between them. Looked up from germline, CDR1 is SGDLS and CDR2 is YYNGEE. CDR3 in amino acids: CASSVAKSTRPADEQFF. The CDR3 DNA follows: TGTGCCAGCAGCGTAGCCAAGAGTACCCGACCTGCCGATGAGCAGTTCTTC.

The sample holds many counts of this clonotype. The chain couples TRBV9 to TRBJ2-2; D is unclear. V gave up 3 bases and J gave up 6 bases, with 9 bases separating them. Germline assignment: CDR1 SGDLS and CDR2 YYNGEE. The CDR3 spans 13 residues. CDR3 loop: CASSDSAAGELFF. The CDR3 DNA reads as TGTGCCAGCAGCGACAGCGCGGCCGGGGAGCTGTTTTTT.

This clonotype was seen at least ten times. The chain has TRBV9 and TRBJ2-2, with TRBD1 matching 10 bases. The CDR3 spans 14 residues. Germline values: CDR1 SGDLS, CDR2 YYNGEE. Unmatched junction bases numbered 4, after V lost 4 bases and J lost 7 bases. The CDR3 reads CASSQDRGYGELFF. The CDR3 DNA reads TGTGCCAGCAGCCAGGACAGGGGGTACGGGGAGCTGTTTTTT.

This clonotype came up many times. The V gene is TRBV9, the J gene TRBJ2-1, with 15 bases fitting TRBD2. Germline V gene sequence: CDR1 SGDLS, CDR2 YYNGEE. Germline trimming cut 3 bases from V and 3 bases from J; bases unmatched to any gene: 7. This CDR3 comprises 18 residues. DNA for the CDR3: TGTGCCAGCAGCGAGGGACTAGCGGGGGGATCCCTCTACAATGAGCAGTTCTTC. Translation: CASSEGLAGGSLYNEQFF.

This clonotype is categorized as medium-sized. Written as DNA, the CDR3 is TGTGCCAGCAGCGCGAGGACAGGGTCTCAGCCCCAGCATTTT. This encodes CASSARTGSQPQHF. This rearrangement joins TRBV9 to TRBJ1-5, with 8 bases that match TRBD1. From germline, CDR1 is SGDLS and CDR2 YYNGEE. V dropped 3 bases and J dropped 6; count of bases not matched to a gene: 5. The CDR3 totals 14 residues.

This clonotype has ten or more counts. The gene calls are TRBV9 and TRBJ2-3; D possibly matches TRBD1 or TRBD2 (5 bases each). This CDR3 is built from 15 residues. Germline lookup yields CDR1 SGDLS and CDR2 YYNGEE. V lost 2 bases and J lost 0, with 10 bases in between. The CDR3 DNA is TGTGCCAGCAGCGTGGGGACCCACAGCACAGATACGCAGTATTTT. Residues: CASSVGTHSTDTQYF.

Ten or more counts support this clonotype. This chain links TRBV9 with TRBJ2-3; possible D gene TRBD2, 6 bases. Per germline, CDR1 SGDLS and CDR2 YYNGEE. The CDR3 runs 14 residues. V lost 7 bases to trimming and J lost 4 bases, with 16 bases between them. CDR3 nucleotide sequence: TGTGCCAGCGGTGAGATGGGGGAGGCAGATACGCAGTATTTT. Protein product: CASGEMGEADTQYF.

This clonotype has at least ten counts. V usage is TRBV9 and J usage is TRBJ1-1, with D possibly TRBD1 on 5 matching bases. The CDR3 extends over 15 amino acids. The V end lost 3 bases, the J end lost 0 bases, and 12 bases lay between the germline ends. The germline V gene has CDR1 SGDLS and CDR2 YYNGEE. CDR3 loop: CASSADTGMNTEAFF. CDR3 coding DNA: TGTGCCAGCAGCGCGGACACGGGGATGAACACTGAAGCTTTCTTT. Variable domain in full (rest from reference TRBV9 and TRBJ1-1): DSGVTQTPKHLITATGQRVTLRCSPRSGDLSVYWYQQSLDQGLQFLIQYYNGEERAKGNILERFSAQQFPDLHSELNLSSLELGDSALYFCASSADTGMNTEAFFGQGTRLTVV.

The chain recombines TRBV9 with TRBJ2-1; TRBD2 aligns across 12 bases. The length of the CDR3 is 15 residues. V gave up 0 bases and J gave up 7 bases; unmatched junction bases: 2. Germline V gene lookup returns CDR1 SGDLS and CDR2 YYNGEE. CDR3 in DNA: TGTGCCAGCAGCGTAGATCTAGCGGGGGGGAATGAGCAGTTCTTC. It is translated as CASSVDLAGGNEQFF.

This clonotype was seen ten or more times. This chain joins TRBV9 and TRBJ1-1; D unresolved. The V and J ends lost 7 bases and 7 bases respectively, with 17 bases between them. This CDR3 spans 13 amino acids. The germline V gene encodes CDR1 SGDLS and CDR2 YYNGEE. The CDR3 coding sequence is TGTGCCAGCCGCCTGGTGGCACAAAATGAAGCTTTCTTT. It translates to CASRLVAQNEAFF.